The present T cell receptor beta chain was sequenced within a study of T cell repertoires in cytomegalovirus infection. TCRdb used MiXCR to reprocess the reads, holding one entry per CDR3 protein. The table shows fewer than 300,000 distinct CDR3 sequences, with 25% occurring only once. The specimen sequenced was PBMCs. The receptor was isolated from a human donor in good health (CMV status not recorded). Some clones in this sample may be carry-over from other donors' samples.

CDR3 sequence: CASSFGQPATNEKLFF. The CDR3 DNA follows: TGTGCCAGCAGCTTTGGACAGCCTGCAACTAATGAAAAACTGTTTTTT. The chain carries TRBV7-9 and TRBJ1-4; D possibly corresponds to TRBD1 (6 bases). CDR1 is SEHNR, CDR2 FQNEAQ, per germline (reference sequence). The germline V and J ends were trimmed by 3 bases and 0 bases, with 11 bases remaining between them. CDR3 length: 16 residues.